These 10 T cell receptor beta chains came from one sample sequenced in a study of T cells in Graves' hyperthyroidism and ophthalmopathy. Regions amplified from RNA transcripts were the TCR beta CDR3 regions. HTBI primers drove first-round RT-PCR of the TCR CDR3. TCRdb reanalysed the multiplex PCR reads using MiXCR and keeps one entry per CDR3 protein. The data contain roughly 420,000 distinct CDR3 sequences, 15% to 18% of them singletons. Sequencing used blood. The source of these receptors is a woman aged 18-29 years with Graves' hyperthyroidism.

V usage is TRBV2 and J usage is TRBJ2-5; the D gene could be TRBD1 or TRBD2 (6 bases each). The ends were cut back, 8 bases at V and 5 bases at J, with 24 bases in the middle. Germline V gives CDR1 SNHLY, CDR2 FYNNEI. This CDR3 is built from 16 residues. CDR3 protein: CASLLGRGRNEETQYF. The CDR3, as DNA: TGTGCCAGCCTCCTGGGTCGGGGGCGCAACGAGGAGACCCAGTACTTC. The variable domain in full, with the rest retrieved from reference TRBV2 and TRBJ2-5, is EPEVTQTPSHQVTQMGQEVILRCVPISNHLYFYWYRQILGQKVEFLVSFYNNEISEKSEIFDDQFSVERPDGSNFTLKIRSTKLEDSAMYFCASLLGRGRNEETQYFGPGTRLLVL.

This clonotype was seen only a few times. The chain uses TRBV27 and TRBJ2-2; D might be TRBD2 (6 bases). With 1 base removed from V and 1 base from J, the gap between germline ends came to 10 bases. The CDR3 extends over 16 amino acids. CDR1 and CDR2 from the germline V gene are MNHEY and SMNVEV (reference sequence). The CDR3 region has the DNA TGTGCCAGCAGTTTATGGCTAGCGCAGAACACCGGGGAGCTGTTTTTT. Protein product: CASSLWLAQNTGELFF.

In its sample, this clonotype was seen a few times. The chain employs TRBV5-1 and TRBJ1-5, with a weak D call TRBD1 (5 bases). V lost 2 bases, J lost 0 bases, and 12 bases lay in between. The germline V gene encodes CDR1 SGHRS and CDR2 YFSETQ. The CDR3 is made up of 16 amino acids. The CDR3 loop reads CASSFLPQGSNQPQHF. CDR3 nucleotide sequence: TGCGCCAGCAGCTTTCTTCCCCAGGGTAGCAATCAGCCCCAGCATTTT.

This rearrangement joins TRBV3-1 to TRBJ2-2; D may be TRBD1 or TRBD2 (5 bases each). V lost 7 bases and J 6 bases, leaving 18 bases between the germline ends. CDR1 and CDR2 (germline): LGHDT, YNNKEL (reference sequence). The CDR3 has 15 amino acids. The chain's CDR3 is CASTSHKGRAGELFF. CDR3 in DNA: TGTGCCAGCACCTCGCACAAGGGGCGGGCCGGGGAGCTGTTTTTT.

The chain has TRBV6-1 and TRBJ2-5; TRBD1 might be the D (6 bases). The V end was cut by 6 bases, the J end by 12 bases, with 17 bases between. The germline V gene has CDR1 MNHNS and CDR2 SASEGT. This CDR3 has 12 amino acids. CDR3 region: CASRFQGSVEYF. The CDR3 nucleotides read TGTGCCAGCAGGTTTCAGGGGAGTGTGGAGTACTTC.

This clonotype was observed at least ten times. The chain recombines TRBV2 with TRBJ1-2, with D tentatively TRBD1 (5 bases). Trimming left V 5 bases short and J 2 bases short, with 12 bases between. The CDR3 loop spans 14 amino acids. Germline assignment: CDR1 SNHLY and CDR2 FYNNEI. The CDR3 nucleotides are TGTGCCAGCAGTTGGGCAGGGAGGAACTATGGCTACACCTTC. This gives the protein CASSWAGRNYGYTF.

This clonotype was seen many times. The chain recombines TRBV11-1 with TRBJ2-2; 8 bases map to TRBD1. The CDR3 consists of 15 residues. V was pared by 8 bases and J by 8 bases, with 13 bases of the junction left unmatched. Germline CDR1 is SGHAT and CDR2 is FQDESV (reference sequence). The CDR3 is CASRWDRLIPGELFF. The CDR3 DNA is TGTGCCAGCCGATGGGACAGGCTAATTCCGGGGGAGCTGTTTTTT.

This clonotype was found many times. The chain joins TRBV6-1 to TRBJ1-1; weak D call: TRBD1 (5 bases). This CDR3 spans 12 amino acids. V shed 7 bases and J shed 8 bases, with 14 bases lying between them. CDR1 and CDR2 (germline): MNHNS, SASEGT. Written as DNA, the CDR3 is TGTGCCAGCACCTCCGGGGGTGCGGAAGCTTTCTTT. Its translation: CASTSGGAEAFF.

The chain uses TRBV6-1 and TRBJ1-6; no clear D. There are 14 residues in the CDR3. V was shortened by 7 bases and J by 8 bases, with 15 bases between the two germline ends. In germline, CDR1 is MNHNS, CDR2 SASEGT. The CDR3 nucleotides are TGTGCCAGCACTAACGGGATGAAGGATTCACCCCTCCACTTT. It encodes CASTNGMKDSPLHF.

This clonotype was seen many times. The chain joins TRBV28 to TRBJ2-1, with 9 bases fitting TRBD2. CDR1 MDHEN and CDR2 SYDVKM come from the germline V gene. Trimming took 6 bases from V and 0 from J; bases not matched to a gene: 3. This CDR3 is built from 15 residues. The CDR3 here is CASRLAGVSYNEQFF. The CDR3 DNA is TGTGCCAGCAGGTTAGCGGGAGTCTCCTACAATGAGCAGTTCTTC.